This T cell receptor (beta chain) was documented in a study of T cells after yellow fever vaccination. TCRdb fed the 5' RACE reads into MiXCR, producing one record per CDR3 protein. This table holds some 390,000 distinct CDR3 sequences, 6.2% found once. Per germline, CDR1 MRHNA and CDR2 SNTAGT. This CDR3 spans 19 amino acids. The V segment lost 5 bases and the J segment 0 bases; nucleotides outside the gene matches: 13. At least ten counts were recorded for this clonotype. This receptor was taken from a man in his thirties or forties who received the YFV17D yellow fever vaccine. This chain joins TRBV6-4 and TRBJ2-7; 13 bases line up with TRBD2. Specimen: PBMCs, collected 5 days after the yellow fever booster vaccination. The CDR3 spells CASSNLGLAGEGSSYEQYF. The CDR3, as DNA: TGTGCCAGCAGTAACCTTGGACTAGCGGGAGAGGGGAGCTCCTACGAGCAGTACTTC.